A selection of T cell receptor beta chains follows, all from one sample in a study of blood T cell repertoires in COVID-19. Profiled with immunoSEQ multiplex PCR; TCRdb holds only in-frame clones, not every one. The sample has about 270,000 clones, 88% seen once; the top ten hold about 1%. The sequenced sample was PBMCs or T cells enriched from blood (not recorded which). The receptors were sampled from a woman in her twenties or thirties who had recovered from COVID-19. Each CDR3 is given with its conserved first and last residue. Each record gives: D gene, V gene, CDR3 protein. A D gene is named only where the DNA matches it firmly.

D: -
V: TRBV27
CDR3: CASSLVSNSYNSPLHF

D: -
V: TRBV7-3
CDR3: CASSLSGQGETQYF

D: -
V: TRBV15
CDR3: CATSREEGGYTF

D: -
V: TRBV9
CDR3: CASSVAPTLFAGEQYF

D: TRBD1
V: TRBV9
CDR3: CASSPDRGSYEQYF

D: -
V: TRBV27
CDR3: CASSLREPHWSGNTIYF

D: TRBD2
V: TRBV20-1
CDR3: CSAREGLAGSF

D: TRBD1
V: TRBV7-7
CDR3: CASSPDRSSYNEQFF

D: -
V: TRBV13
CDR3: CASSLGQFLSSGNTIYF

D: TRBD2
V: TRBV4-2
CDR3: CASSHPGTSGSGGAGETQYF

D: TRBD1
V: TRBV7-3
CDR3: CASSKDTGEKNTEAFF

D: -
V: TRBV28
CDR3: CASSQVSTEAFF

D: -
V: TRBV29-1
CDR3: CSVLDGDHQPQHF

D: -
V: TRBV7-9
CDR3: CASSLLATRKAFF

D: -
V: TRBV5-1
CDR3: CASSLDYRALGYGYTF

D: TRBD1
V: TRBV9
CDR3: CASSVTGGGNTIYF

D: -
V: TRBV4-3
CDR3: CASSQGGRGEKLFF

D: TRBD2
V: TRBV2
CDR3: CASRLGLAGERDWFF

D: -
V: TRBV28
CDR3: CASSLAYGYTF

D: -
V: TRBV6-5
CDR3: CASPGTQPYEQYF

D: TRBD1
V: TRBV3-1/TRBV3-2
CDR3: CASSPGTGGWTDTQYF

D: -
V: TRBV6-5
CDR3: CASSRSQGNQPQHF

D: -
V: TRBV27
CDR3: CASSLTGFNGYTF

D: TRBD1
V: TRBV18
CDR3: CASSLKPGQGVGDTEAFF

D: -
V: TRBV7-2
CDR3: CASRIQGTRKTDTQYF

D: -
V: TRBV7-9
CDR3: CASSPGGRVYEQYF

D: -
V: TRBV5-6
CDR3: CASSFLSGVNTEAFF

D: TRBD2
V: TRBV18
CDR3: CASSPLAGGTNNEQFF

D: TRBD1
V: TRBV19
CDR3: CASSIDRDSLRGYTF

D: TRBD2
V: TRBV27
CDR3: CASGTGTSGTDTQYF

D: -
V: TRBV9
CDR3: CASSVGAVKGTEAFF

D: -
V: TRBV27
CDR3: CASSLLGGNQPQHF

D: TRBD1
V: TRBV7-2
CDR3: CASSWDRGDEQYF

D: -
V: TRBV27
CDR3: CASSSRDTQYF

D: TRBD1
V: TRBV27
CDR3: CASSSGTALLTDTQYF

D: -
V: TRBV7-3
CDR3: CASSLFAEYGYTF

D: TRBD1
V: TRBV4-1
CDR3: CASSQPTGGNSPLHF

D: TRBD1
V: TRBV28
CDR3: CASSLGDRRKGLFF

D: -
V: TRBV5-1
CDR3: CASSLYQGWNTEAFF

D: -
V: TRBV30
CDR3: CAWSVRGASGNTIYF

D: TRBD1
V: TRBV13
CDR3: CASSLGRGRLYEQYF

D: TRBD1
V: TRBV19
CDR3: CASIIWCGQGVSYNEQFF

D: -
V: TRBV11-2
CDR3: CASSPFQETQYF

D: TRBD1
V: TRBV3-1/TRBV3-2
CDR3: CASSLGQGKKGLFF

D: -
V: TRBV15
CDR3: CATSGLGDWEKLFF

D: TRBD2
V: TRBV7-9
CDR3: CASSRLLAGGQDEQFF

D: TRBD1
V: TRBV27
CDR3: CASRPRGTGTQYF

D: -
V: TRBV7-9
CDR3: CASTILEGGLYF

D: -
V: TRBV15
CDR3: CATSQDWKYTDTQYF

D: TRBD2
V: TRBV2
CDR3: CASRTAGAGNYEQYF

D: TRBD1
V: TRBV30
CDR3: CAWIDRAGNNEQFF

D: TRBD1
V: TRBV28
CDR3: CASSLPGTGTTEAFF

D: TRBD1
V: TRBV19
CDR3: CASSISTGDQPQHF

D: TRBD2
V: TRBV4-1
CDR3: CASSQLLAGGPHEQFF

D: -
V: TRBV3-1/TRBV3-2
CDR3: CASSRNNIGYTF